The rows below give T cell receptor beta chains drawn from one sample of a study of blood T cell repertoires in COVID-19. The protocol was immunoSEQ multiplex PCR, while the TCRdb copy is restricted to in-frame clones and leaves out a portion. The profile shows about 59,000 clones, roughly 91% of them singletons. The material sequenced was peripheral blood. These receptors were obtained from a human donor in a cohort sampled during active COVID-19. The CDR3 runs from the conserved cysteine through the conserved F or W. Fields, in order: V gene, J gene, CDR3 protein.

TRBV7-9	TRBJ1-3	CARSGQERSGNTIYF
TRBV5-1	TRBJ2-7	CASSLVPTDRSDEQYF
TRBV29-1	TRBJ1-2	CSVEEPGYGYTF
TRBV18	TRBJ2-1	CASSPPSGSGDEQFF
TRBV2	TRBJ1-1	CASTDQGLNTEAFF
TRBV19	TRBJ1-2	CASSQAFNYGYTF
TRBV5-1	TRBJ1-6	CASSPTMSSYNSPLHF
TRBV18	TRBJ2-1	CASSPRIAGGAKEQFF
TRBV10-3	TRBJ2-1	CAIKPSGGQEQFF
TRBV7-2	TRBJ2-3	CASSLAHRTGLSTDTQYF
TRBV3-1/TRBV3-2	TRBJ2-5	CASSAGLGVETQYF
TRBV30	TRBJ1-1	CAWSRPDRGSTEAFF
TRBV3-1/TRBV3-2	TRBJ1-4	CASSHTDTAPEKLFF
TRBV7-6	TRBJ2-1	CASSLEGTARNEQFF
TRBV2	TRBJ1-4	CASSVGQGEKLFF
TRBV14	TRBJ2-3	CASSPWTSGFGTDTQYF
TRBV30	TRBJ2-7	CAWSTYSGGYEQYF
TRBV19	TRBJ1-5	CASSMATTGNQPQHF
TRBV7-2	TRBJ2-3	CASSLLRSSGDTQYF
TRBV18	TRBJ2-3	CASSPSAGSTDTQYF
TRBV18	TRBJ2-7	CASSPPSGREQYF
TRBV7-2	TRBJ2-2	CASSLNSPSNTGELFF
TRBV7-9	TRBJ1-5	CASSSSSNQPQHF
TRBV4-3	TRBJ1-5	CASSQDFSSRRQPQHF
TRBV7-9	TRBJ2-1	CASSLPGRGSYNEQFF
TRBV5-1	TRBJ2-5	CASSFNSFQETQYF
TRBV4-3	TRBJ1-1	CASSQDWPPGNTEAFF
TRBV7-2	TRBJ2-5	CASSLQETQYF
TRBV29-1	TRBJ2-7	CSVEDRQGGSYEQYF
TRBV9	TRBJ2-7	CASSGETSYEQYF
TRBV6-1	TRBJ1-2	CASSEPHSTGSNYGYTF
TRBV9	TRBJ1-5	CATLGQPQHF
TRBV10-3	TRBJ2-3	CATTSLAGVVDTQYF
TRBV7-9	TRBJ1-2	CASSLAYDRGLGYTF
TRBV7-2	TRBJ2-2	CASSFQGGAGELFF
TRBV10-3	TRBJ2-1	CAISVLGSPYNEQFF
TRBV19	TRBJ2-7	CASSTSGSSYEQYF
TRBV19	TRBJ2-1	CASSMFVSYNEQFF
TRBV19	TRBJ2-3	CASTTGHTQYF
TRBV5-1	TRBJ2-5	CASSWEGRETQYF
TRBV13	TRBJ2-5	CASSLVGLVGPQETQYF
TRBV7-2	TRBJ2-3	CASSLVAGSSDTQYF
TRBV6-5	TRBJ1-4	CASSYSGANEKLFF
TRBV28	TRBJ1-1	CASGGQVNTEAFF
TRBV18	TRBJ1-6	CASSSSVRGQGESPLHF
TRBV11-3	TRBJ1-4	CASSPHTGRGNEKLFF
TRBV7-8	TRBJ1-1	CASSLTGESMNTEAFF
TRBV27	TRBJ2-2	CASRRSNTGELFF
TRBV7-9	TRBJ1-4	CASSLRQGGEKLFF